The T cell receptor (beta chain) described here comes from a study of cytomegalovirus exposure and HLA in healthy donors. Study as a whole: From HLA-typed donors, an early data release held approximately 85 million unique TCRs.

This clone was detected once. The CDR3 has 13 amino acids. Trimming cost V 4 bases and J 1 base, with 7 bases left between them. Germline V gene lookup returns CDR1 SNHLY and CDR2 FYNNEI. PCR employed 60 Vbeta and 13 Jbeta primers. In the source study's methods: An analysis performed later counted 81 million or so unique TCR beta chains (approximately 10 million of them shared). This table comes from immunoSEQ multiplex PCR, and its TCRdb copy is limited to in-frame clones, with some not included. V and J calls and clone size are as listed in that table; D and trimming were resolved from the DNA. The sample holds approximately 90,000 clones, approximately 70% seen once.

V usage is TRBV2 and J usage is TRBJ1-1; D might be TRBD1 (5 bases). The receptor was isolated from a woman in her forties or fifties in good health and CMV-seropositive. Source material: PBMCs. As DNA, the CDR3 is TGTGCCAGCAGTGCACAGGCGAACACTGAAGCTTTCTTT. Translated, it gives CASSAQANTEAFF.